This T cell receptor (beta chain) was identified in a study of blood T cell repertoires in COVID-19. Study-wide background: Acute and convalescent COVID-19 specimens originated in the United States, Italy and Spain. In each case, the material was cDNA or gDNA derived from T cells, B-cell-depleted T cells, or PBMCs.

Authors' data handling: Scientists estimated how many nucleated cells there were by amplifying reference gene primers. Some clones are missing from TCRdb's copy, which holds only in-frame ones; the method was immunoSEQ multiplex PCR. Clone size and V and J calls were adopted from that table, with D and trimming inferred from the DNA. The profile shows 150,000 to 200,000 clones, roughly 83% of them singletons. CDR3 length: 11 residues. Trimming removed 8 bases at V and 8 bases at J, with 9 bases between. This chain links TRBV12-3 or TRBV12-4 with TRBJ2-2, with a weak D call TRBD2 (5 bases). The receptor was derived from a man in his late teens or twenties with active or convalescent COVID-19. Sequenced material: peripheral blood. The DNA of the CDR3 is TGTGCCAGCGGCCCGGGGGGGGAGCTGTTTTTT. It translates to CASGPGGELFF.